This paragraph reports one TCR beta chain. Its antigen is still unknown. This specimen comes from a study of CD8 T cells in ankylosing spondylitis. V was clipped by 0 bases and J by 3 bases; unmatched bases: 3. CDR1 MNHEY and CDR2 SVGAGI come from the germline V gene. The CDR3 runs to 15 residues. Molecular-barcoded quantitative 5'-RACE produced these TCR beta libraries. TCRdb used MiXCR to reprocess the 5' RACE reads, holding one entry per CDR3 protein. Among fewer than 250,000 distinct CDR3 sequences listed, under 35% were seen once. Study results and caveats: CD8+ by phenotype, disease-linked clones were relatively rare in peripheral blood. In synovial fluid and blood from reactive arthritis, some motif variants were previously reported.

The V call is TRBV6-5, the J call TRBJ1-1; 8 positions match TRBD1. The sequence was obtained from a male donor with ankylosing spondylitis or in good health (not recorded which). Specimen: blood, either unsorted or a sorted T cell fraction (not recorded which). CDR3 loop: CASSYSNRGDTEAFF. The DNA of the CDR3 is TGTGCCAGCAGTTACTCGAACAGGGGGGACACTGAAGCTTTCTTT.